This T cell receptor (beta chain) originates from a study of cytomegalovirus exposure and HLA in healthy donors (dated by TCRdb to the late 2010s). Background on the whole study: In an earlier analysis of approximately 640 of the donors, around 300 Gb of sequence data and just under 120 million unique TCR beta sequences from about 180 million T cells were reported. Around 320 gigabases of sequencing data and approximately 85 million unique TCR sequences were included in an early release covering roughly 700 HLA-typed donors. The genetic ancestry cluster associated with self-reported Caucasian donors included around 76% of the 350 to 500 genotyped donors. The study aimed to test whether cataloging public T cell receptors could reveal signatures of past pathogen exposure. The study profiled the T cell repertoires of hundreds of subjects by immunosequencing and related them to cytomegalovirus serostatus. Along with the roughly 670-subject first cohort, a separate validation cohort of 120 different subjects was used. The study combined high-throughput TCR immunosequencing, statistical association of individual TCRs with disease status, and machine learning to predict cytomegalovirus infection status. In a later analysis, previously published TCR beta repertoires from 550 to 700 donors were re-analyzed and high-resolution HLA genotyping was added so that TCR occurrence patterns could be studied. The later analysis used no new phenotypic data to find candidate immune exposures, relying instead on TCR beta sequences and their occurrence across donors. An earlier analysis of 500 to 650 of the donors applied high-throughput TCR beta sequencing to assess whether each TCR beta V gene segment acted as functional or pseudogenic. Donor age, sex, ethnicity and CMV serostatus were collected together with the repertoire data. In a later genetic analysis, genome-wide SNP genotypes for about three fifths of the roughly 670 donors were used, and that subset was treated as a discovery cohort. All discovery cohort repertoires had been generated using a single sequencing platform. HLA typing included class I and class II loci at four-digit resolution. The number of donors typed differed by locus, with about 629-630 for A, B, C, DRB1 and DQB1, roughly 520 for DQA1, 600 to 610 for DPA1, and over 400 for DPB1. About five DR-DQ haplotypes were handled as single units for association and clustering because linkage in the cohort was strong. Across roughly 420 genotyped donors of the cohort, an average of approximately 200,000 unique TCR beta nucleotide sequences per donor were sequenced, and 15% to 20% of those sequences were non-productive. What the study reported, not specific to this receptor: In vitro tests confirmed that a few of the cytomegalovirus-associated TCR beta chains recognize cytomegalovirus antigens. A later genetic analysis reported fewer N-insertions in productive TCRs among donors in an Asian-associated ancestry cluster than the approximately 700-donor mean. A later analysis reported that several top co-occurrence clusters appeared linked to parvovirus B19, influenza, CMV and Epstein-Barr virus. In the study, around 150 TCR beta chains were listed as associated with cytomegalovirus. The cohort was sequenced for TCR beta chains only, and without alpha or paired-chain data the features that could be detected were limited. Some IMGT-functional V segments, including TRBV6-2 and TRBV6-3, could not be told apart with the 87-base-pair reads, so those segments were excluded. Because some donors lacked HLA typing at each locus, the association tests relied only on the typed subset. When HLA alleles, especially DR and DQ, strongly co-occurred, attributing TCR associations to individual alleles was difficult. A cluster of highly shared sequence variants was judged likely to represent a technical artifact of the sequencing pipeline. Seventeen rarely observed V segments, including chromosome 9 orphons, were excluded from the earlier analysis of several hundred of the donors because counts were too low. In a later analysis, HLA-associated TCR beta chains were found to be more clonally expanded and to have lower generation probabilities than equally common non-associated chains. The authors suggested that the approach could potentially be extended to other disease states and immunological phenotypes. An association between a missense DCLRE1C variant and V-gene and J-gene trimming of TCR beta chains was found in a later genetic analysis and replicated in an independent cohort. Roughly uniform sequencing depth across donors was assumed in presence/absence analyses, although this assumption may not hold. A further reported finding was that TCR beta sequences accurately predicted the HLA-A and HLA-B alleles for most subjects in the first cohort. A later analysis found that most CMV-associated TCR beta chains appeared HLA-restricted, with HLA associations seemingly driven largely by CMV exposure. Most TCR sequences were observed very rarely across donors, whereas some public TCRs were present in many individuals. In an earlier analysis of about 600 of the donors, most TCR beta V segments appeared in productive rearrangements about 90% or about 30% of the time, broadly matching IMGT annotations. Specific HLA alleles were associated with about 17,000 TCR beta sequences at a false discovery rate of 0.05 in a later analysis. Correlated functional status among segregating V segments might be attributable to linkage disequilibrium, but an unknown experimental factor could not be ruled out. In both the original and validation cohorts, the classifier was reported to diagnose cytomegalovirus status with high specificity and sensitivity. According to a later analysis, TCR association rates differed among HLA loci, with DRB1 alleles showing the most associated TCRs and HLA-C alleles showing the fewest. CMV serostatus was the only immune exposure information available for the cohort.

The cysteine opens and the phenylalanine closes a CDR3 of 13 amino acids. The sequence is cut down to CDR3 DNA, 39 bases in frame from base 1. CDR1 and CDR2, looked up from the germline V gene (reference sequence), are SEHNR and FQNEAQ. The cohort comprised hundreds of healthy bone marrow donors. Cohort members were all nominally healthy when sampled, although unrecorded immune exposures were likely present. The donor was CMV seropositive and was included in the group of 250 to 300 seropositive cohort members. A peripheral blood sample was provided by each donor, and peripheral blood mononuclear cells were used for TCR beta sequencing. Genomic DNA was extracted from the blood cell samples with the Qiagen DNeasy Blood Extraction Kit. In the case of this clone: The specificity of this receptor is unknown. A junction end diverges from the germline sequence, so it may reflect a read error.

The library was made by the immunoSEQ multiplex PCR assay. A mixture of 60 forward primers for TCR Vbeta segments and 13 reverse primers for TCR Jbeta segments was used in the multiplex PCR. The CDR3 region of rearranged TCR beta genes was amplified from genomic DNA by a multiplex PCR assay. On the Illumina HiSeq System, the amplified TCR beta libraries were sequenced as 87-base-pair reads. Per the original workflow: Across the 700 or so repertoires, a later analysis counted tens of millions of unique TCR beta chains, roughly 11 million of which were shared by at least two donors. To remove PCR and sequencing errors, raw reads were error-corrected and collapsed into unique sequences using a nearest-neighbor algorithm that merged closely related sequences. Alignment of CDR3 sequences to IMGT reference sequences was used to assign V, D and J gene segments. For a sequence to be retained, a match of at least six nucleotides was required to both a V gene segment and a J gene segment. A rearrangement counted as productive if the CDR3 had no stop codons and remained in frame with V and J, and every other rearrangement counted as non-productive. Following IMGT convention, CDR3 was defined as the stretch from the second conserved V-encoded cysteine to the conserved J-encoded phenylalanine. The earlier analysis of some 600 of the donors excluded sequences that lacked an unambiguous match to a single V gene segment. In an earlier analysis of 587 of the donors, V segments were called functional above 56.7% productive rearrangements and were called segregating when the between-donor standard deviation exceeded 5%. A statistical classification framework was built for diagnosing cytomegalovirus status from the catalog of TCR beta chain sequences. A later analysis assigned V and J genes by comparing TCR nucleotide sequences with IMGT/GENE-DB human TR gene sequences. Using the TCRdist pipeline, a later analysis assigned CDR3 sequences along with most-parsimonious VDJ recombination scenarios. A later analysis defined each TCR beta chain by its CDR3 amino acid sequence plus V-gene family, and excluded reads lacking a unique V-gene family. A later analysis removed nearly 600 highly shared, low-generation-probability nucleotide sequences to deal with suspected cross-contamination and a sequencing artifact. A later analysis calculated a clonal expansion index for each public chain from normalized within-repertoire ranks of inferred template counts. In a later analysis, generation probabilities were computed using a VDJ recombination model fitted to out-of-frame rearrangements, and the results were checked against IGoR. Hypergeometric tests were used in a later analysis to score TCR-TCR, TCR-HLA and TCR-CMV co-occurrence, with a repertoire-size bias correction applied to the TCR pairs. False discovery rates were estimated in a later analysis by permuting HLA or CMV assignments 20 times. In a later analysis, co-occurring TCRs were grouped using DBSCAN, and TCRdist sequence similarity was added for clustering within HLA-allele-positive subsets. For co-occurrence clustering, repertoires with fewer than 30,000 or more than 120,000 public chains were excluded, along with four or five repertoires with anomalous nucleotide sharing. Here the immuneACCESS table is served through TCRdb, limited to in-frame sequences with V and J called. Missing clones are a known gap in these copies; in checked studies unresolved V genes cover under half, and the rest lacks a known reason. Clone size and V and J calls were adopted from that table, with D and trimming inferred from the DNA. Counted in this sample were 150,000 to 200,000 clones; 75% to 90% of them appeared once. The ten largest clones add up to approximately 8.5% of the sample.

The chain is made from TRBV7-9 and TRBJ2-7; no confident D gene assignment can be made. Sequencing was carried out using PBMCs. The receptor was derived from a man between 18 and 35 years old in good health and CMV-seropositive. The CDR3 reads CSSSLTTPYEQYF. The DNA reads as follows: TGTTCCAGCAGCCTTACGACACCCTACGAGCAGTACTTC.